This T cell receptor (beta chain) was captured in a study of T cell repertoires in cytomegalovirus infection (dated by TCRdb to about 2019). At the level of the whole study: Donor HLA type was relevant to the analysis, because carriage of CMV infection together with the matching HLA type was indicated by public TCR beta signatures.

What the work shows at the level of the full study, not this receptor alone: Cumulative frequency of public TCR beta family members discriminated carriers of CMV infection plus the relevant HLA type in this cohort and an independent approximately 350-donor cohort. The ex vivo response was dominated by HLA-C-restricted CMV-specific TCR beta clonotypes, and the single most frequent clonotype in two of eight donors was supplied by these HLA-C-restricted clonotypes.

Concerning this clonotype: Its recognized antigen is unknown. The input lacks base qualities; no much larger clone sits a single base away.

Sequenced on an Illumina HiSeq 1500. The public sequencing data were trimmed at Q25 with fastp and processed into clonotypes with MiXCR by TCRdb, which kept only in-frame beta chains. Merged by CDR3 protein, the rows form single entries marked with the most common genes and DNA. The sample contains 450,000 to 650,000 distinct CDR3 sequences, approximately 25% of them found a single time. About 13% of the sample belongs to the ten largest clones. The receptor was isolated from a human donor in good health (CMV status not recorded). Some clones in this sample may be carry-over from other donors' samples. The sample comprised PBMCs.

This receptor has the CDR3 CSVDPGAGNTIYF. Read as DNA, the sequence is TGCAGCGTTGACCCCGGGGCCGGAAACACCATATATTTT. The chain was built from TRBV29-1 and TRBJ1-3, with TRBD1 perhaps the D gene, on 5 matching bases. CDR1 and CDR2 are drawn from the germline V gene: SQVTM, ANQGSEA. A distance of 10 bases separates the germline ends of V and J, which lose 3 bases and 4 bases respectively. CDR3 length: 13 amino acids, cysteine to phenylalanine. CDR3 DNA only is kept here, 39 bases in frame from base 1.